The clone carrying this TCR beta chain was seen a handful of times. Its cognate antigen is unknown. This sample stems from a study of T cell repertoires in cytomegalovirus infection. Study-level information: Evidence of both CMV infection and a matching HLA type came from public TCR beta signatures. Whole-study findings and limits: Carriers of CMV and the relevant HLA type were discriminated by public TCR beta frequency.

The length of the CDR3 is 15 residues. From germline, CDR1 is MNHEY and CDR2 SMNVEV (reference sequence). Trimming stripped 7 bases from V and 5 bases from J, with 20 bases between. TCRdb redid the calling of the reads with MiXCR, one entry per CDR3 protein. The sample contains 270,000 or so distinct CDR3 sequences, 17% of which appear only once. V usage is TRBV27 and J usage is TRBJ2-5, with D maybe TRBD1 (5 bases). This clonotype was sampled from a human donor in good health (CMV status not recorded). Some clones in this sample may be carry-over from other donors' samples. The sequenced sample consisted of CD8+ T cells from PBMCs. Here the CDR3 DNA reads TGTGCCAGCAACAATAGGGGCACTACCGCGGAGACCCAGTACTTC. It yields the protein CASNNRGTTAETQYF.